A single sample gave rise to the 6 T cell receptor beta chains below, sequenced in a study of graft-versus-host responses after intestinal transplantation. The authors seeded some 200,000 CFSE-labeled responder cells together with some 200,000 irradiated stimulator cells tagged with violet dye. Profiling relied on immunoSEQ multiplex PCR, and the TCRdb table lists in-frame clones only, not all of them. The sample contains about 9,100 clones, 29% of which appear only once. Sequences were derived from alloreactive CD8+ T cells from a mixed lymphocyte reaction culture, sampled before intestinal transplant. Subset specified: CFSE-low proliferating T cells sorted from approximately 6-day pre-transplant mixed lymphocyte reaction (GvH or HvG direction). The origin of the receptors is a human patient who received an intestinal transplant.

This clone is labeled medium-sized. The J gene is TRBJ2-7, the V gene TRBV5-6; possible D gene TRBD1, 6 bases. This CDR3 comprises 11 residues. Germline CDR1 and CDR2: SGHDT and YYEEEE. V lost 3 bases and J lost 7, with 8 bases in between. CDR3 bases: TGTGCCAGCAGCTCCGGACAGGAGCAGTACTTC. It is translated as CASSSGQEQYF.

There are a few counts of this clone. The chain recombines TRBV14 with TRBJ2-7; TRBD2 is a possible D gene (6 bases). V was clipped by 3 bases and J by 3 bases, with 12 bases between them. Germline CDR1 is SGHDN and CDR2 is FVKESK. The CDR3 loop spans 14 amino acids. The CDR3 loop reads CASSHAGSLYEQYF. The DNA of the CDR3 is TGTGCCAGCAGCCACGCGGGGTCCCTCTACGAGCAGTACTTC.

The CDR3: CASSPGLVWTDTQYF. Written as DNA, the CDR3 is TGTGCCAGCAGCCCGGGACTAGTCTGGACAGATACGCAGTATTTT. The chain combines TRBV7-3 with TRBJ2-3; 8 nucleotides line up with TRBD2. The CDR3 loop spans 15 amino acids. CDR1 SGHTA and CDR2 FQGTGA come from the germline V gene. V gave up 5 bases and J gave up 3 bases; unmatched junction bases: 7.

This clone was seen a few times. This chain links TRBV7-8 with TRBJ2-2; possible D gene TRBD2, 6 bases. Germline CDR1 and CDR2: SGHVS and FQNEAQ. V was cut by 3 bases and J by 1 base, with 9 bases left in between. This CDR3 is built from 15 residues. CDR3 sequence (DNA): TGTGCCAGCAGCTTTTTGCGGGGGAACACCGGGGAGCTGTTTTTT. Residues: CASSFLRGNTGELFF.

V gene TRBV7-6 combines with J gene TRBJ2-1, with no clear D. The CDR3 has 11 amino acids. Trimming shortened V by 5 bases and J by 9 bases, and 8 bases separated the two germline ends. Germline-derived CDR1 and CDR2 are SGHVS and FNYEAQ. The CDR3 sequence is CASSVGLEQFF. CDR3 DNA: TGTGCCAGCAGCGTAGGGCTTGAGCAGTTCTTC.

This chain uses TRBV4-1 with TRBJ2-7; TRBD1 matches 7 bases. V lost 1 base to trimming and J lost 6 bases; unmatched junction nucleotides: 9. The length of the CDR3 is 15 residues. CDR1 is MGHRA, CDR2 YSYEKL, per germline. The CDR3 bases are TGCGCCAGCAGCCAAGGTGCAGGGGGAGTCTCCGAGCAGTACTTC. Amino acids: CASSQGAGGVSEQYF.